Below, 6 T cell receptor beta chains from the same sample are listed, as sequenced in a study of T cell responses to AZD1222 COVID-19 vaccine. Profiled with immunoSEQ multiplex PCR; TCRdb holds only in-frame clones, not every one. This table has 90,000 to 120,000 clones, 92% appearing once. Specimen: peripheral blood, collected on day 0 of AZD1222 vaccination. The receptors here all came from an adult in good health.

The CDR3 here is CASSYGSNQPQHF. The CDR3 DNA follows: TGTGCCAGCAGTTACGGATCCAATCAGCCCCAGCATTTT. This chain uses TRBV6-6 with TRBJ1-5, with D unresolved. In germline, CDR1 is MNHNY, CDR2 SVGAGI (reference sequence). The CDR3 has 13 residues. With 2 bases removed from V and 3 bases from J, the gap between germline ends came to 5 bases.

This clone was counted a few times. In nucleotides, the CDR3 is TGTGCCAGCAGTCCCAGTGGCCCCCGGGGTCAGCAGTACTTC. Translated, it gives CASSPSGPRGQQYF. The chain uses TRBV6-6 and TRBJ2-7; tentatively, D is TRBD2 (5 bases). CDR3 length equals 14 residues. Trimming removed 5 bases from V and 8 bases from J, with 19 bases in between. Germline V gene sequence: CDR1 MNHNY, CDR2 SVGAGI (reference sequence).

This chain uses TRBV10-3 with TRBJ1-3; D remains unclear. The germline V and J ends were trimmed by 0 bases and 4 bases, with 13 bases remaining between them. CDR3 length equals 16 residues. Germline assignment: CDR1 ENHRY and CDR2 SYGVKD. CDR3 in DNA: TGTGCCATCAGTGAGTCGAGCGGACCCCTCGGAAACACCATATATTTT. Protein sequence: CAISESSGPLGNTIYF.

The gene calls are TRBV7-9 and TRBJ1-2; possible D gene TRBD1, 5 bases. The ends were cut back, 5 bases at V and 7 bases at J, with 17 bases in the middle. The CDR3 length is 14 residues. The germline CDR1 and CDR2 sequences are SEHNR and FQNEAQ (reference sequence). The CDR3 DNA follows: TGTGCCAGCAGCCTCGCCAGCGGGGCGGGTGGCTACACCTTC. It yields the protein CASSLASGAGGYTF.

The V and J genes are TRBV28 and TRBJ2-1; 7 bases line up with TRBD2. This CDR3 region has 16 residues. V was clipped by 5 bases and J by 8 bases; unmatched bases: 15. Germline CDR1 is MDHEN and CDR2 is SYDVKM. This chain's CDR3 is CASSPKHAGVDDEQFF. CDR3 nucleotide sequence: TGTGCCAGCAGTCCTAAGCACGCGGGAGTCGACGATGAGCAGTTCTTC.

The chain carries TRBV2 and TRBJ2-5; D is undetermined. The CDR3 loop spans 11 amino acids. Germline assignment: CDR1 SNHLY and CDR2 FYNNEI. V lost 8 bases, J lost 2 bases, and 6 bases lay in between. Here the CDR3 DNA reads TGTGCCAGCGGGTCTCAAGAGACCCAGTACTTC. Translating it yields CASGSQETQYF.